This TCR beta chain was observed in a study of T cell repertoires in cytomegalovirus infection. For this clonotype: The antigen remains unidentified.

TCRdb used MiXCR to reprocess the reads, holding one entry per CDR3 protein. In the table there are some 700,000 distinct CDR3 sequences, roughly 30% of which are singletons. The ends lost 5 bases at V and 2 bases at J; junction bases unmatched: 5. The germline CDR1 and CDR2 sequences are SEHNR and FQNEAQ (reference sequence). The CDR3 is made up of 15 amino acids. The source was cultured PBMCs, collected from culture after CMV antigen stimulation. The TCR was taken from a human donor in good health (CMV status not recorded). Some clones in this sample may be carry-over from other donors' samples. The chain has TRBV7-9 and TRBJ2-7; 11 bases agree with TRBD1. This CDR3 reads CASSEDRGLPYEQYF. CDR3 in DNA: TGTGCCAGCAGCGAGGACAGGGGGCTCCCCTACGAGCAGTACTTC.